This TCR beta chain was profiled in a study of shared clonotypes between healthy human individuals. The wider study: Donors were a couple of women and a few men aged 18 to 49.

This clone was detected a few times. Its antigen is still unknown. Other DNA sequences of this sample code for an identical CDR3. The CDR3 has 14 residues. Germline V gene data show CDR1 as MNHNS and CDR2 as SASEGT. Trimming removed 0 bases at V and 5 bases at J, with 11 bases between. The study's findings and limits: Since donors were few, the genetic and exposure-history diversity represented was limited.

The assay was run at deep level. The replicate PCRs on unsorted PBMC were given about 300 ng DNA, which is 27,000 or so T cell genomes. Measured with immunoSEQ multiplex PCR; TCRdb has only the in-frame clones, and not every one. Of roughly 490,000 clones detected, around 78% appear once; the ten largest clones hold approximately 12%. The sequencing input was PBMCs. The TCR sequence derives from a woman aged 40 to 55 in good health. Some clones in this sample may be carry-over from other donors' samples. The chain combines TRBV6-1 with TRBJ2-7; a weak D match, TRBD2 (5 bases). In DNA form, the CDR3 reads TGTGCCAGCAGTGAAGCTGGGGAGTCCCACGAGCAGTACTTC. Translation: CASSEAGESHEQYF.